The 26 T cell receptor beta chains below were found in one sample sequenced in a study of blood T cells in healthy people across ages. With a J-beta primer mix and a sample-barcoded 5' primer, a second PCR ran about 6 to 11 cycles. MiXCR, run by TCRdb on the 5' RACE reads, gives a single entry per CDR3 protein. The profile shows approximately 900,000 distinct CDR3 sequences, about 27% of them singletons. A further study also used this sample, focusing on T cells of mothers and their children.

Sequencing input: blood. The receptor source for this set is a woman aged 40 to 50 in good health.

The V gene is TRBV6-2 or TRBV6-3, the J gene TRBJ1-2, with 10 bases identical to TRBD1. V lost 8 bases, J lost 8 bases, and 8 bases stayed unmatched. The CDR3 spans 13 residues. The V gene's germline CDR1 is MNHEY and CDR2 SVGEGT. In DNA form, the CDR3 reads TGTGCCAGCGCACAGGGACAGGGGCGCGGCTACACCTTC. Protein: CASAQGQGRGYTF.

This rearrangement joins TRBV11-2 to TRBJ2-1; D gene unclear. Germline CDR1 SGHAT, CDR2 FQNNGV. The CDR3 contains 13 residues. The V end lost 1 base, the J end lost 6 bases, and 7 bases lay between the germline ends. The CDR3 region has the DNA TGTGCCAGCAGCTTAGTTCGCCCCAATGAGCAGTTCTTC. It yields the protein CASSLVRPNEQFF. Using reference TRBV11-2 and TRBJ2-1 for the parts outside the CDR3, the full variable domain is EAGVAQSPRYKIIEKRQSVAFWCNPISGHATLYWYQQILGQGPKLLIQFQNNGVVDDSQLPKDRFSAERLKGVDSTLKIQPAKLEDSAVYLCASSLVRPNEQFFGPGTRLTVL.

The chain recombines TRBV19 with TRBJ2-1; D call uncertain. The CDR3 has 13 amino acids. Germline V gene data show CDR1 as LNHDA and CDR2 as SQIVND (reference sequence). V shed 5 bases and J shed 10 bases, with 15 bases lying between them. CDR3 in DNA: TGTGCCAGTAGTCCTTCAGCTCGTGACGAGCAGTTCTTC. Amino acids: CASSPSARDEQFF.

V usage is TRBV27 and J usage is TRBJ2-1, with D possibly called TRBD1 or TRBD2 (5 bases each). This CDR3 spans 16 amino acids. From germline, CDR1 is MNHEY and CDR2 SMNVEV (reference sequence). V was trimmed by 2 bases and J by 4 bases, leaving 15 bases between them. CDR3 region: CASSLRGPPDYNEQFF. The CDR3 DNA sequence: TGTGCCAGCAGTTTAAGGGGACCCCCAGATTACAATGAGCAGTTCTTC.

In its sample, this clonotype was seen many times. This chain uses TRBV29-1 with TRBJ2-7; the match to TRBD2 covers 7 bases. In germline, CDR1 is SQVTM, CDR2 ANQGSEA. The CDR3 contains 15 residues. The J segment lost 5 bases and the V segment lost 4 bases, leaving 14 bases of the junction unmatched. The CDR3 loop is CSVARRLAVFNEQYF. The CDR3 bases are TGCAGCGTTGCACGTAGACTAGCCGTTTTTAACGAGCAGTACTTC.

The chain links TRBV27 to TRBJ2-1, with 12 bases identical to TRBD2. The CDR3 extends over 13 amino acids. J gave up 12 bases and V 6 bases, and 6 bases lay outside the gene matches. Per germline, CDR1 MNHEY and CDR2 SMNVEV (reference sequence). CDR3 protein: CASSETSGGAQFF. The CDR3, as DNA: TGTGCCAGCAGCGAGACTAGCGGGGGTGCGCAGTTCTTC.

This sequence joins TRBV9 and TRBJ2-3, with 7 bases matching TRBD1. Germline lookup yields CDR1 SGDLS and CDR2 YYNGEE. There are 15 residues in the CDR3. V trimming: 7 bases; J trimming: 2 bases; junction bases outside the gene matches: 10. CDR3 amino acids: CASARGGPDTDTQYF. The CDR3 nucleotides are TGTGCCAGCGCGCGAGGGGGCCCGGACACAGATACGCAGTATTTT.

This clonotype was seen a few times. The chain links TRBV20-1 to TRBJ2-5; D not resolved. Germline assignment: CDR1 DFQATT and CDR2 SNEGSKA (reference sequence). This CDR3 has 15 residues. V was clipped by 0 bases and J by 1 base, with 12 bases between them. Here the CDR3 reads CSARDRAIPQETQYF. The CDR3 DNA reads TGCAGTGCTAGAGATCGGGCTATACCCCAAGAGACCCAGTACTTC.

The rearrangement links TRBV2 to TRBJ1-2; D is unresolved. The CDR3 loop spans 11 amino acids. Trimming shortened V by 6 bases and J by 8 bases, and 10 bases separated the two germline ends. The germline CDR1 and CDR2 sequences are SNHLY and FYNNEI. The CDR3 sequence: CASRYRLGYTF. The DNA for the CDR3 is TGTGCCAGCAGATACCGACTAGGCTACACCTTC.

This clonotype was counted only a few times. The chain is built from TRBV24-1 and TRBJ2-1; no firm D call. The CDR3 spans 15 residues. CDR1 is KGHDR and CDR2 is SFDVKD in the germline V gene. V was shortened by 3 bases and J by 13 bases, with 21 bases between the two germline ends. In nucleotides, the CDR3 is TGTGCCACCAGTGATCCGTCAACAGCCGGAGAGACCCAGTTCTTC. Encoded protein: CATSDPSTAGETQFF.

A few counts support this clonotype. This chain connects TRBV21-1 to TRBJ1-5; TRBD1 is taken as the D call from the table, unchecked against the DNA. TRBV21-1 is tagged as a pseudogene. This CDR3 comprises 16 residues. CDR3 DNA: TGTGCCAGCAGCAAATGGGACGGGAATAGCAATCAGCCCCAGCATTTT. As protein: CASSKWDGNSNQPQHF.

The DNA for the CDR3 is TGTGCCAGCACCATTAACTACAATGAGCAGTTCTTC. Amino acid sequence: CASTINYNEQFF. The rearrangement uses TRBV11-2 and TRBJ2-1; no clear D gene. CDR3 size: 12 residues. Trimming removed 7 bases from V and 3 bases from J, with 7 bases in between. The germline CDR1 and CDR2 sequences are SGHAT and FQNNGV.

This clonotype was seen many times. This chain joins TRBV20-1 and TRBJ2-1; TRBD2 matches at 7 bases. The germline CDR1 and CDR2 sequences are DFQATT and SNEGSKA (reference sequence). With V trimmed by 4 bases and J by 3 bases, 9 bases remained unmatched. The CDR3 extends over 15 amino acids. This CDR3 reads CSATTSRGIYNEQFF. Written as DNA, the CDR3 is TGCAGTGCTACGACTAGCCGTGGGATCTACAATGAGCAGTTCTTC.

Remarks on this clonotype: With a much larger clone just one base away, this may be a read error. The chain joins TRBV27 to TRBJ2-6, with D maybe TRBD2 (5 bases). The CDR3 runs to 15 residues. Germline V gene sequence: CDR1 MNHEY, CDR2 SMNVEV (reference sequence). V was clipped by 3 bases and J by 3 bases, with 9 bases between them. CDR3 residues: CASSFSGLGANVLTF. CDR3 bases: TGTGCCAGCAGTTTCAGCGGACTTGGGGCCAACGTCCTGACTTTC.

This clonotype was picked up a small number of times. CDR3 residues: CASSLEGTATYEQYF. As DNA, the CDR3 is TGCGCCAGCAGCTTGGAAGGGACCGCTACCTACGAGCAGTACTTC. The gene calls are TRBV5-1 and TRBJ2-7; D possibly uses TRBD1 or TRBD2 (5 bases each). Trimming removed 0 bases from V and 2 bases from J, with 12 bases in between. Germline-derived CDR1 and CDR2 are SGHRS and YFSETQ. The CDR3 is 15 residues long.

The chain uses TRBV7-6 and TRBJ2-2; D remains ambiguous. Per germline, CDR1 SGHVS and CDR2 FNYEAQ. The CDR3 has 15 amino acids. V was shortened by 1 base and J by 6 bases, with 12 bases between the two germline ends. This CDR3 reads CASSLDSGRAGELFF. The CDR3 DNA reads TGTGCCAGCAGCTTAGACTCCGGTAGGGCCGGGGAGCTGTTTTTT.

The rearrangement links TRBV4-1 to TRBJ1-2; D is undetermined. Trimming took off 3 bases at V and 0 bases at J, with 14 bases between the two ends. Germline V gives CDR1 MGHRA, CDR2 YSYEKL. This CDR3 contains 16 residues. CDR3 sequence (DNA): TGCGCCAGCAGCCAGTATGGGAGGATCTCTAACTATGGCTACACCTTC. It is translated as CASSQYGRISNYGYTF.

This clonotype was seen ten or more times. CDR3 region: CASSGGGGFNEQFF. CDR3 nucleotide sequence: TGTGCCAGCAGCGGGGGAGGGGGTTTCAATGAGCAGTTCTTC. The chain is built from TRBV9 and TRBJ2-1, with D perhaps matching TRBD2 (7 bases). The CDR3 extends over 14 amino acids. V was shortened by 3 bases and J by 6 bases, with 13 bases between the two germline ends. CDR1 is SGDLS and CDR2 is YYNGEE in the germline V gene.

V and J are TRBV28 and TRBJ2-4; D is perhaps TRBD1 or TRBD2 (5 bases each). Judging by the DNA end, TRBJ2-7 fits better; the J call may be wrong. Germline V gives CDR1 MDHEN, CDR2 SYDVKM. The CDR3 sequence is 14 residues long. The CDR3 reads CASRWDGDLYEQYF. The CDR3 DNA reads TGTGCCAGCAGGTGGGACGGGGACCTCTACGAGCAGTACTTC.

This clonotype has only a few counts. DNA of the CDR3: TGTGCCAGCAGTTATTTGAATCCAAGCACAGATACGCAGTATTTT. Translated: CASSYLNPSTDTQYF. The chain has TRBV6-2 or TRBV6-3 and TRBJ2-3; D remains ambiguous. V lost 3 bases, J lost 0 bases, and 10 bases lay in between. The germline gives CDR1 MNHEY, CDR2 SVGEGT. The CDR3 has 15 residues.

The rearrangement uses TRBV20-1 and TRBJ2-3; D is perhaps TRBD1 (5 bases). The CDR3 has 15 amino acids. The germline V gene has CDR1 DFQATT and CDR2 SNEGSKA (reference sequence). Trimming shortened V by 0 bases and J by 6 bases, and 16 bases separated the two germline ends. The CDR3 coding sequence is TGCAGTGCTAGAGATCAAGGGGCCCCTGGGGATACGCAGTATTTT. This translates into CSARDQGAPGDTQYF.

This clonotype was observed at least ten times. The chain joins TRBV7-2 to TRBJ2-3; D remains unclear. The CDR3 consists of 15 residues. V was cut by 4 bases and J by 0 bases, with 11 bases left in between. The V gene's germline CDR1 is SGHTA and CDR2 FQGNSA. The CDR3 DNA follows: TGTGCCAGCAGCTCAATAGCAGCTAGCACAGATACGCAGTATTTT. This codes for CASSSIAASTDTQYF.

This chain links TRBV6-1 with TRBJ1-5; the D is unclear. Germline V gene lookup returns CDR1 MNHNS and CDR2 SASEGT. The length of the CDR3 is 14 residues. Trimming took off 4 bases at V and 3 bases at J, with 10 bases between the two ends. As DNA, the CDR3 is TGTGCCAGCAGTGTCACACGAAACAATCAGCCCCAGCATTTT. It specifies CASSVTRNNQPQHF.

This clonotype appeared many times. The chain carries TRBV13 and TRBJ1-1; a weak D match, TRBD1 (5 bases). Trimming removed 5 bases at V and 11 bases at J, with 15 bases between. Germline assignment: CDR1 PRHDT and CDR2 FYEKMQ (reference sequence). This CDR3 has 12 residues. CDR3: CASSPRVSMAFF. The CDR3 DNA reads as TGTGCCAGCAGCCCCAGGGTCTCGATGGCTTTCTTT.

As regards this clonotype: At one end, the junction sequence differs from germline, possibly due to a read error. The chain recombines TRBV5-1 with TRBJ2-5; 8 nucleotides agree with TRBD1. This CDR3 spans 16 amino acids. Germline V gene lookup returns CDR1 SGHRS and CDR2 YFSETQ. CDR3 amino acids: CASSSSRDRFQGTQYF. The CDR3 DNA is TGCGCCAGCAGCTCGTCCCGGGACAGGTTCCAAGGGACCCAGTACTTC.

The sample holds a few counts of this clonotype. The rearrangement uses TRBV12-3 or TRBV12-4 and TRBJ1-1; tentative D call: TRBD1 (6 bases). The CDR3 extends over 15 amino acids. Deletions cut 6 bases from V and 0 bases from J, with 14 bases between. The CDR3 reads CASSYDRRMNTEAFF. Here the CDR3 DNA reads TGTGCCAGCAGCTATGACAGGCGCATGAACACTGAAGCTTTCTTT.